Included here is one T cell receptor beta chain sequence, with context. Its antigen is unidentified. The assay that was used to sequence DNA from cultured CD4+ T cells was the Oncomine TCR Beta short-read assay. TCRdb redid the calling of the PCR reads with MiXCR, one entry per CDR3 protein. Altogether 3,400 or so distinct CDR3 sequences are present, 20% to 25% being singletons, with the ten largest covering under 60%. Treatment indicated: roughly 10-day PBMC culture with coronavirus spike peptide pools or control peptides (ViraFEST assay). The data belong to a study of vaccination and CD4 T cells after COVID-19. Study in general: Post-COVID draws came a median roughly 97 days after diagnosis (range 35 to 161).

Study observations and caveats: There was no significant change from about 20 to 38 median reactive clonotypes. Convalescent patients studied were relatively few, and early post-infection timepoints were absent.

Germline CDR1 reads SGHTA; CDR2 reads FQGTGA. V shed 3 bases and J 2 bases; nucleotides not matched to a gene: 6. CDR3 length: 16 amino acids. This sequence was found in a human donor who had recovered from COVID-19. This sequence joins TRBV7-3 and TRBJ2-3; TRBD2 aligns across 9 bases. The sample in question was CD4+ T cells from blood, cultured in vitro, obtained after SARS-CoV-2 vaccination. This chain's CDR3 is CASSFASGGSTDTQYF. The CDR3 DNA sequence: TGTGCCAGCAGCTTTGCCAGCGGGGGGTCCACAGATACGCAGTATTTT. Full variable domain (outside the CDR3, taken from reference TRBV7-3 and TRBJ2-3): GAGVSQTPSNKVTEKGKYVELRCDPISGHTALYWYRQSLGQGPEFLIYFQGTGAADDSGLPNDRFFAVRPEGSVSTLKIQRTERGDSAVYLCASSFASGGSTDTQYFGPGTRLTVL.